Below are 17 T cell receptor beta chains sequenced from a single sample in a study of identical twins. In TCRdb, the 5' RACE reads were re-called with MiXCR into one record per CDR3 protein. The data contain hundreds of thousands of distinct CDR3 sequences, around a sixth of them singletons. This sample also appeared in a second study, on T cells expressing NK-cell markers.

Source material: PBMCs. The source is a woman in her late teens or twenties in good health.

This clonotype was counted between two and nine times. The chain carries TRBV6-1 and TRBJ2-6; no clear D gene. The CDR3 consists of 16 residues. The V gene's germline CDR1 is MNHNS and CDR2 SASEGT. The germline V and J ends were trimmed by 7 bases and 3 bases, with 16 bases remaining between them. CDR3 residues: CASNKSPAFGANVLTF. DNA of the CDR3: TGTGCCAGCAATAAAAGTCCAGCGTTTGGGGCCAACGTCCTGACTTTC.

This clonotype appeared a few times. The rearrangement links TRBV13 to TRBJ2-1; a weak D match, TRBD2 (6 bases). V lost 5 bases to trimming and J lost 2 bases, with 22 bases between them. Germline V gene sequence: CDR1 PRHDT, CDR2 FYEKMQ (reference sequence). The CDR3 sequence is 18 residues long. CDR3: CASSRWLEGPRTYNEQFF. Here the CDR3 DNA reads TGTGCCAGCAGCCGCTGGCTGGAGGGACCGCGGACCTACAATGAGCAGTTCTTC.

This chain links TRBV29-1 with TRBJ2-5, with TRBD2 as a possible D gene (5 bases). Trimming removed 3 bases at V and 3 bases at J, with 17 bases between. Germline V CDR1 and CDR2: SQVTM, ANQGSEA. This CDR3 is 15 amino acids long. The CDR3 reads CSVDVAGGPKETQYF. As DNA, the CDR3 is TGCAGCGTTGACGTGGCGGGTGGGCCCAAAGAGACCCAGTACTTC.

J is TRBJ1-1 and V is TRBV12-3 or TRBV12-4, with 7 bases that match TRBD1. CDR3 size: 15 residues. V lost 5 bases, J lost 5 bases, and 11 bases stayed unmatched. The CDR3 nucleotides read TGTGCCAGCAGTCACCCTGGACAGGTGATGACTGAAGCTTTCTTT. Protein sequence: CASSHPGQVMTEAFF.

This chain uses TRBV2 with TRBJ2-3; 7 bases agree with TRBD2. This CDR3 region has 17 residues. J gave up 0 bases and V 0 bases, and 6 bases lay outside the gene matches. From germline, CDR1 is SNHLY and CDR2 FYNNEI. DNA of the CDR3: TGTGCCAGCAGTGAAGCGGGGCTAGCGGAGAGCACAGATACGCAGTATTTT. It is translated as CASSEAGLAESTDTQYF.

The chain recombines TRBV24-1 with TRBJ2-5; D is tentatively TRBD1 or TRBD2 (5 bases each). The germline gives CDR1 KGHDR, CDR2 SFDVKD. Trimming pared 4 bases from V and 5 bases from J, leaving 10 bases between. The CDR3 runs 13 residues. In DNA form, the CDR3 reads TGTGCCACCAGTGAAGCAGGGACGGAGACCCAGTACTTC. This sequence encodes CATSEAGTETQYF.

In this sample, this clonotype turned up many times. One end of the junction is discordant with germline, which a read error may explain. V usage is TRBV20-1 and J usage is TRBJ2-1, with D possibly TRBD2 on 7 matching bases. Per germline, CDR1 DFQATT and CDR2 SNEGSKA (reference sequence). The CDR3 runs to 14 residues. This chain's CDR3 is CSGRGGADYNEQFF. For the CDR3, the DNA is TGCAGTGGTAGAGGGGGGGCGGACTACAATGAGCAGTTCTTC.

The chain couples TRBV2 to TRBJ2-5; tentatively, D is TRBD2 (5 bases). Germline V gene sequence: CDR1 SNHLY, CDR2 FYNNEI. Trimming cost V 7 bases and J 7 bases, with 16 bases left between them. This CDR3 comprises 13 residues. CDR3 loop: CASIMGIRGTQYF. DNA of the CDR3: TGTGCCAGCATCATGGGGATCCGGGGGACCCAGTACTTC.

The chain links TRBV7-2 to TRBJ1-2, with a possible D match to TRBD1 (5 bases). Germline loops: CDR1 SGHTA, CDR2 FQGNSA. CDR3 length: 15 residues. Trimming shortened V by 0 bases and J by 2 bases, and 10 bases separated the two germline ends. The CDR3 coding sequence is TGTGCCAGCAGCTTAGCGCTCCAGGGAAACTATGGCTACACCTTC. Translating gives CASSLALQGNYGYTF.

V is TRBV5-6 and J is TRBJ2-3, with D perhaps TRBD1 (5 bases). The CDR3 runs to 14 residues. Trimming left V 1 base short and J 5 bases short, with 11 bases between. Germline V gene sequence: CDR1 SGHDT, CDR2 YYEEEE. CDR3 amino acids: CASSLRRGGDTQYF. DNA of the CDR3: TGTGCCAGCAGCTTGCGAAGGGGCGGAGATACGCAGTATTTT.

The rearrangement uses TRBV6-5 and TRBJ2-7, with D uncertain. V was trimmed by 2 bases and J by 0 bases, leaving 8 bases between them. Germline CDR1 is MNHEY and CDR2 is SVGAGI. The CDR3 is 14 residues long. In DNA, the CDR3 is TGTGCCAGCAGTTACGTGACAAGCTCCTACGAGCAGTACTTC. This translates into CASSYVTSSYEQYF.

This chain links TRBV12-3 or TRBV12-4 with TRBJ1-1, with D possibly being TRBD1 (5 bases). V gave up 0 bases and J gave up 7 bases, with 9 bases separating them. The CDR3 is 13 residues long. The CDR3 protein is CASSLAGGIEAFF. The DNA for the CDR3 is TGTGCCAGCAGTTTAGCGGGGGGGATTGAAGCTTTCTTT.

This clonotype was detected many times. The chain joins TRBV5-1 to TRBJ2-3; possible D gene TRBD1, 6 bases. The CDR3 length is 14 residues. V was trimmed by 5 bases and J by 2 bases, leaving 12 bases between them. CDR1 and CDR2 from the germline V gene are SGHRS and YFSETQ. CDR3 nucleotide sequence: TGCGCCAGCAGTCAGGGGTCCTACACAGATACGCAGTATTTT. Amino acids: CASSQGSYTDTQYF.

In regard to this clonotype: This may come from a read error, since a much larger clone is one base off. V gene TRBV12-3 or TRBV12-4 combines with J gene TRBJ1-1; 10 nucleotides align to TRBD1. The CDR3 has 16 residues. CDR3: CASRRDRGNLNTEALF. The CDR3 nucleotides are TGTGCCAGCAGAAGGGACAGGGGTAATCTGAACACTGAAGCTCTCTTT.

As DNA, the CDR3 is TGCAGCGTTGGGGCAGGGGCGAGCTCCTACAATGAGCAGTTCTTC. This sequence encodes CSVGAGASSYNEQFF. The chain has TRBV29-1 and TRBJ2-1; D is possibly TRBD1 (6 bases). This CDR3 is built from 15 residues. Looked up from germline, CDR1 is SQVTM and CDR2 is ANQGSEA. Trimming stripped 4 bases from V and 0 bases from J, with 13 bases between.

This clonotype was seen repeatedly, ten times or more. The chain carries TRBV10-3 and TRBJ2-4; 14 positions match TRBD2. Trimming removed 10 bases from V and 7 bases from J; junction bases left unmatched: 9. The CDR3 is 15 amino acids. Germline loops: CDR1 ENHRY, CDR2 SYGVKD. CDR3 in DNA: TGTGCCAGCGCCGGGACTAGCGGGAGATCTAACATTCAGTACTTC. This gives the protein CASAGTSGRSNIQYF.

This sequence joins TRBV7-2 and TRBJ2-7, with D perhaps matching TRBD1 or TRBD2 (5 bases each). The V end was cut by 5 bases, the J end by 7 bases, with 12 bases between. This CDR3 is built from 12 residues. Germline V CDR1 and CDR2: SGHTA, FQGNSA. For the CDR3, the DNA is TGTGCCAGCAGCCTCGGGGCCCGGGAGCAGTACTTC. It translates to CASSLGAREQYF.